This is a list of T cell receptor beta chains from one sample in a study of shared clonotypes between healthy human individuals. Generated by immunoSEQ multiplex PCR, the TCRdb table keeps only in-frame clones and is missing some. The table records approximately 2.5 million clones, roughly 93% of them present only once. Sequencing was performed on naive CD4+ T cells from PBMCs. All receptors derive from a man aged 18 to 35 in good health. Some clones in this sample may be carry-over from other donors' samples. The CDR3 runs from the conserved cysteine through the conserved F or W. The D gene is left open where the match is weak. A row's size may be missing; if present it is once, few, many or a size class.

abundance: .
v_gene: TRBV6-5
len: 15
d_gene: .
j_gene: TRBJ2-7
CDR3nt: TGTGCCAGCAGCATCGACGTTTACCCGACCTACGAGCAGTACTTC
CDR3aa: CASSIDVYPTYEQYF

abundance: .
v_gene: TRBV19
len: 15
d_gene: .
j_gene: TRBJ1-5
CDR3nt: TGTGCCAGTAGTACCACAGGGCTAGGTAATCAGCCCCAGCATTTT
CDR3aa: CASSTTGLGNQPQHF

abundance: .
v_gene: TRBV19
len: 15
d_gene: .
j_gene: TRBJ1-2
CDR3nt: TGTGCCAGTAAGGCTATGAGACAGACAATCTATGGCTACACCTTC
CDR3aa: CASKAMRQTIYGYTF

abundance: .
v_gene: TRBV18
len: 11
d_gene: .
j_gene: TRBJ2-3
CDR3nt: TGTGCCAGCGACCCAGGAGATACGCAGTATTTT
CDR3aa: CASDPGDTQYF

abundance: .
v_gene: TRBV28
len: 16
d_gene: TRBD2
j_gene: TRBJ2-5
CDR3nt: TGTGCCAGCAGTTTTCAGGGTAGCGGGACCCAAGAGACCCAGTACTTC
CDR3aa: CASSFQGSGTQETQYF

abundance: .
v_gene: TRBV18
len: 15
d_gene: TRBD2
j_gene: TRBJ2-1
CDR3nt: TGTGCCAGCTCACCCACTAGCGATGCCTACAATGAGCAGTTCTTC
CDR3aa: CASSPTSDAYNEQFF

abundance: .
v_gene: TRBV18
len: 15
d_gene: TRBD1
j_gene: TRBJ1-2
CDR3nt: TGTGCCAGCTCACCAGGACAGGGGAACCCCTATGGCTACACCTTC
CDR3aa: CASSPGQGNPYGYTF

abundance: .
v_gene: TRBV5-1
len: 14
d_gene: .
j_gene: TRBJ1-5
CDR3nt: TGCGCCAGCAGCTCCGGGACCACGGGGCAGCCCCAGCATTTT
CDR3aa: CASSSGTTGQPQHF

abundance: .
v_gene: TRBV6-5
len: 15
d_gene: .
j_gene: TRBJ1-2
CDR3nt: TGTGCCAGCAGGCGCATCCCGACTGGCGGCTATGGCTACACCTTC
CDR3aa: CASRRIPTGGYGYTF

abundance: .
v_gene: TRBV18
len: 14
d_gene: .
j_gene: TRBJ2-7
CDR3nt: TGTGCCAGCTCAAGTCCCGGGAGCACGTACGAGCAGTACTTC
CDR3aa: CASSSPGSTYEQYF

abundance: .
v_gene: TRBV4-3
len: 15
d_gene: .
j_gene: TRBJ2-6
CDR3nt: TGCGCCAGCAGCCTCCTAAGCTCTGGGGCCAACGTCCTGACTTTC
CDR3aa: CASSLLSSGANVLTF

abundance: .
v_gene: TRBV19
len: 15
d_gene: .
j_gene: TRBJ2-7
CDR3nt: TGTGCCAGTAGTCTCCAGCGGGTCCCAAACTACGAGCAGTACTTC
CDR3aa: CASSLQRVPNYEQYF

abundance: .
v_gene: TRBV7-9
len: 18
d_gene: TRBD2
j_gene: TRBJ2-3
CDR3nt: TGTGCCAGCAGCTCCCCACGGGGACTAGCGGGAGCCGCAGATACGCAGTATTTT
CDR3aa: CASSSPRGLAGAADTQYF

abundance: .
v_gene: TRBV7-3
len: 13
d_gene: .
j_gene: TRBJ2-5
CDR3nt: TGTGCCAGCAGCTTAGGATCTTCAGAGACCCAGTACTTC
CDR3aa: CASSLGSSETQYF

abundance: .
v_gene: TRBV4-1
len: 14
d_gene: .
j_gene: TRBJ2-1
CDR3nt: TGCGCCAGCAGCCAAACTGTCGCCTACAATGAGCAGTTCTTC
CDR3aa: CASSQTVAYNEQFF

abundance: few
v_gene: TRBV6-6
len: 15
d_gene: .
j_gene: TRBJ1-5
CDR3nt: TGTGCCAGCATGTTTGGCAGGGGTAGCAATCAGCCCCAGCATTTT
CDR3aa: CASMFGRGSNQPQHF

abundance: .
v_gene: TRBV9
len: 14
d_gene: .
j_gene: TRBJ2-2
CDR3nt: TGTGCCAGCAGCCCCCGTGGAGGTACCGGGGAGCTGTTTTTT
CDR3aa: CASSPRGGTGELFF

abundance: once
v_gene: TRBV6-8
len: 14
d_gene: .
j_gene: TRBJ2-7
CDR3nt: TGTGCCATCGGAGTTACGGCCGTTTTGGGAGAGCAGTACTTC
CDR3aa: CAIGVTAVLGEQYF